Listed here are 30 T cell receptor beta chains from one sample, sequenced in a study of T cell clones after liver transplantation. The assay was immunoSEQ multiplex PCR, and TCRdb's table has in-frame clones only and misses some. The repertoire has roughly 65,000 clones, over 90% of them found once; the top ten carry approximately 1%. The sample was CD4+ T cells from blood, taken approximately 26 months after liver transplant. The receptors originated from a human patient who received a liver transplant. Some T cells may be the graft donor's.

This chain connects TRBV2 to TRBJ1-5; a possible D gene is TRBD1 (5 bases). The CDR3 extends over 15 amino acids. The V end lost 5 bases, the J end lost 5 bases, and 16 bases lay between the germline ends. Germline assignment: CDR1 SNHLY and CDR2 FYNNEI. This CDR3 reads CASSLPGGRDQPQHF. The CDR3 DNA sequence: TGTGCCAGCAGTCTACCCGGGGGTAGGGATCAGCCCCAGCATTTT.

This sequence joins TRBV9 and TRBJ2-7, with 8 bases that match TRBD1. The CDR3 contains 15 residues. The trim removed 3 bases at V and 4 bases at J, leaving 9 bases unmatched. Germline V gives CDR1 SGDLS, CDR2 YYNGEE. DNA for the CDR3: TGTGCCAGCAGCGCCGGACAGGGTGAATATTACGAGCAGTACTTC. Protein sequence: CASSAGQGEYYEQYF.

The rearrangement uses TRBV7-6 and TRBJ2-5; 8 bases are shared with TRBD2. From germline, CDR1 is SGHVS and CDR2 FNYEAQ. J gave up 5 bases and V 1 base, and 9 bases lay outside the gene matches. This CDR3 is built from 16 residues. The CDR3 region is CASSLVSGNLRETQYF. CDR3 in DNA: TGTGCCAGCAGCTTAGTTAGCGGGAACCTTCGGGAGACCCAGTACTTC.

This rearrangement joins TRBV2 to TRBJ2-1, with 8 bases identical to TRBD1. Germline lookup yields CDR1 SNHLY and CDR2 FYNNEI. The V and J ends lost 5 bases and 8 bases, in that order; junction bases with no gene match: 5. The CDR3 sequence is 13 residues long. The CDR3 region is CASSQTGEDEQFF. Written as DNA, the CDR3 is TGTGCCAGCAGTCAGACAGGGGAGGATGAGCAGTTCTTC.

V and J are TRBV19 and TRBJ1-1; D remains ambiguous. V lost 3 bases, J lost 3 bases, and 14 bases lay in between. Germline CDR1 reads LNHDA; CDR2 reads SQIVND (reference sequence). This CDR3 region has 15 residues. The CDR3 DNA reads TGTGCCAGTAGTATTGATGGGGTTTCGGACACTGAAGCTTTCTTT. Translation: CASSIDGVSDTEAFF.

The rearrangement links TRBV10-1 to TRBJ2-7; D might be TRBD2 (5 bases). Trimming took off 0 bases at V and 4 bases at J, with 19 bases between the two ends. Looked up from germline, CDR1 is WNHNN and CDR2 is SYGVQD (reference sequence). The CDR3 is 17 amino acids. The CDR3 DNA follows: TGCGCCAGCAGTGAGTCTTTGGGTGGTAGCGCGACGTACGAGCAGTACTTC. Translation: CASSESLGGSATYEQYF.

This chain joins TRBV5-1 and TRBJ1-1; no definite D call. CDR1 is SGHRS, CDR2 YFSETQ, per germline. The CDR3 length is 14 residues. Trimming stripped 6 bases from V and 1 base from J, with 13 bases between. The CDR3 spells CASTLSGSNTEAFF. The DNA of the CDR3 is TGCGCCAGCACCCTGTCCGGGTCGAACACTGAAGCTTTCTTT.

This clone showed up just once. Here the CDR3 reads CASSPSPPAADTQYF. The CDR3 DNA reads as TGTGCCAGCAGCCCTTCTCCCCCAGCCGCAGATACGCAGTATTTT. This chain connects TRBV9 to TRBJ2-3; D is undetermined. Germline lookup yields CDR1 SGDLS and CDR2 YYNGEE. V gave up 4 bases and J gave up 4 bases, with 16 bases separating them. This CDR3 is 15 amino acids long.

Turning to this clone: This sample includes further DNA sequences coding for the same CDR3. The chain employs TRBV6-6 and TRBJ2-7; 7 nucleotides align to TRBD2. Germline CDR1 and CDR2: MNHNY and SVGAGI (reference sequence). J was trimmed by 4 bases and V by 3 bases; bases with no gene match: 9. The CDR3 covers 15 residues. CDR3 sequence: CASSYSSGGGYEQYF. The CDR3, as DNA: TGTGCCAGCAGTTATTCGTCCGGGGGAGGGTACGAGCAGTACTTC.

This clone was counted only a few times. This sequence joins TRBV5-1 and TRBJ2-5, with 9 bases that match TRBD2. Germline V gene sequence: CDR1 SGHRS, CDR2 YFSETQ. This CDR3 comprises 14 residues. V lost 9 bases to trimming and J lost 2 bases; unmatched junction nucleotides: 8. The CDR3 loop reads CATGSGSRQETQYF. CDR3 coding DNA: TGCGCCACGGGTAGCGGGAGCCGGCAAGAGACCCAGTACTTC.

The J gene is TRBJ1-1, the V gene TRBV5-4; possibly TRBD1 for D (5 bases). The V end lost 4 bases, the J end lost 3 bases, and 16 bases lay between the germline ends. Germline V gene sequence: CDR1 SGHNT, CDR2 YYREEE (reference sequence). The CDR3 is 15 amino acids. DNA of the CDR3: TGTGCCAGCAGCCCCCCCGGGCAGGGCTACACTGAAGCTTTCTTT. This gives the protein CASSPPGQGYTEAFF.

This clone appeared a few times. This CDR3 reads CASSGALRDYEQYF. DNA of the CDR3: TGTGCCAGCAGCGGAGCCCTGAGGGACTACGAGCAGTACTTC. The chain has TRBV2 and TRBJ2-7; TRBD2 is a possible D gene (5 bases). Germline CDR1 and CDR2: SNHLY and FYNNEI. The germline V and J ends were trimmed by 6 bases and 3 bases, with 15 bases remaining between them. The CDR3 contains 14 residues.

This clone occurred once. DNA of the CDR3: TGTGCCAGCAGCTGGAGGGGGAGAGCGGGAGGCCGGAATGAGCAGTTCTTC. This gives the protein CASSWRGRAGGRNEQFF. V is TRBV11-3 and J is TRBJ2-1, with TRBD2 matching over 9 bases. After removal of 4 bases from V and 7 bases from J, the junction contained 14 bases not matched to a gene. Germline V gene lookup returns CDR1 SGHNT and CDR2 YENEEA. CDR3 length equals 17 residues.

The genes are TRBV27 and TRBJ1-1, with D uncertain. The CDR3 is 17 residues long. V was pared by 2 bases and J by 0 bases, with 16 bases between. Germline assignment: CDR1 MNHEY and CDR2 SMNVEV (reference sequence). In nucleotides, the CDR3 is TGTGCCAGCAGTTTAAATTGGGATAGAGCAATGAACACTGAAGCTTTCTTT. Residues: CASSLNWDRAMNTEAFF.

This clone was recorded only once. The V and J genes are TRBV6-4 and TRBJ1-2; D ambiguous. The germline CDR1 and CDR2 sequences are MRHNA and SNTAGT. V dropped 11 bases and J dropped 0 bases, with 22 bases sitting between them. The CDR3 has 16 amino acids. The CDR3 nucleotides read TGTGCCGGAAAGGATAAGTTTTCCCATACTAACTATGGCTACACCTTC. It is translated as CAGKDKFSHTNYGYTF.

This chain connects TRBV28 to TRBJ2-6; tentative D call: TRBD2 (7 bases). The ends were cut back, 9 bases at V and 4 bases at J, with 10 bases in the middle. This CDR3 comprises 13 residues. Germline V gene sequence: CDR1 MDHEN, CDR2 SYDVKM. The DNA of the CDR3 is TGTGCCAGTGGGGGGGCCGGGGCCAACGTCCTGACTTTC. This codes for CASGGAGANVLTF.

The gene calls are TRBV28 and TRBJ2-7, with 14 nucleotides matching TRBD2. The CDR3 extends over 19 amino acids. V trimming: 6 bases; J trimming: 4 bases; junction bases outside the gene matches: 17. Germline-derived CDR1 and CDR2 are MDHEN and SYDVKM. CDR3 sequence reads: CASSTAGRGTSGRGYEQYF. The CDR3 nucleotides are TGTGCCAGCAGCACGGCCGGACGCGGGACTAGCGGGAGAGGGTACGAGCAGTACTTC.

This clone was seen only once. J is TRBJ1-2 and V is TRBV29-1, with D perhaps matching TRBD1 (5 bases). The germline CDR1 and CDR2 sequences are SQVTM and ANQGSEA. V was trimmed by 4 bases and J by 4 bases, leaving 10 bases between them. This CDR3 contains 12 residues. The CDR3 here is CSVGGTAYGYTF. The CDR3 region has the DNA TGCAGCGTTGGAGGGACTGCCTATGGCTACACCTTC. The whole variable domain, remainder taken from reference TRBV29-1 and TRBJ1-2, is SAVISQKPSRDICQRGTSLTIQCQVDSQVTMMFWYRQQPGQSLTLIATANQGSEATYESGFVIDKFPISRPNLTFSTLTVSNMSPEDSSIYLCSVGGTAYGYTFGSGTRLTVV.

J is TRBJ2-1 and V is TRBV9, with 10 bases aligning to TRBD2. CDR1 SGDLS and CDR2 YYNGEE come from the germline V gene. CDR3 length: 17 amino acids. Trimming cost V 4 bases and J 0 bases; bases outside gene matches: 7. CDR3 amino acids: CASSRQSSGSSYNEQFF. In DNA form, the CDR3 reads TGTGCCAGCAGCCGCCAATCTAGCGGGAGCTCCTACAATGAGCAGTTCTTC.

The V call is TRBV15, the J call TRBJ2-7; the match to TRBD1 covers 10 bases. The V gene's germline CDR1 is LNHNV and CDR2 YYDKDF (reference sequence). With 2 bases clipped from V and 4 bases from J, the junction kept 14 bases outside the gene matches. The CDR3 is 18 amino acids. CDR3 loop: CATSRQLGTGVRTYEQYF. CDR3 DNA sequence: TGTGCCACCAGCAGACAACTCGGGACAGGGGTTCGGACATACGAGCAGTACTTC.

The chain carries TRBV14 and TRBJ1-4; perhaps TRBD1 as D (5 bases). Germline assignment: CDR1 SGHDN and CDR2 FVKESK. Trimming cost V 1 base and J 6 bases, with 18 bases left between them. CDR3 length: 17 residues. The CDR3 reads CASSQGDRPRGDEKLFF. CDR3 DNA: TGTGCCAGCAGCCAAGGAGATAGGCCGCGGGGGGATGAAAAACTGTTTTTT. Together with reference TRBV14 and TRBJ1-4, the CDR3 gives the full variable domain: EAGVTQFPSHSVIEKGQTVTLRCDPISGHDNLYWYRRVMGKEIKFLLHFVKESKQDESGMPNNRFLAERTGGTYSTLKVQPAELEDSGVYFCASSQGDRPRGDEKLFFGSGTQLSVL.

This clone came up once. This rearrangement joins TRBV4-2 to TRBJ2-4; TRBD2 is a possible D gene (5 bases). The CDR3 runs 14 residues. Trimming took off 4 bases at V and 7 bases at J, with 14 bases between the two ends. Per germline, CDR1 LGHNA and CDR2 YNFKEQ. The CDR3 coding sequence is TGTGCCAGCAGCCCGGGATCTCTGTTGAACATTCAGTACTTC. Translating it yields CASSPGSLLNIQYF.

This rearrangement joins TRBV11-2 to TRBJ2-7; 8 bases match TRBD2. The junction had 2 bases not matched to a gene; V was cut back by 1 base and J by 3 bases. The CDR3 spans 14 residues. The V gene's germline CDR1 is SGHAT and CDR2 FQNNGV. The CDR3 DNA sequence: TGTGCCAGCAGCTTAGTAGCGGGAAGCTACGAGCAGTACTTC. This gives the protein CASSLVAGSYEQYF.

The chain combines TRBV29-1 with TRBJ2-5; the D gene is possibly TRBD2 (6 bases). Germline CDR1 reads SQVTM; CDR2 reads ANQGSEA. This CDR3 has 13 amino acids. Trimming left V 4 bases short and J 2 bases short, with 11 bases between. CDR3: CSVVASDQETQYF. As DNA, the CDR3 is TGCAGCGTTGTCGCTAGCGATCAAGAGACCCAGTACTTC.

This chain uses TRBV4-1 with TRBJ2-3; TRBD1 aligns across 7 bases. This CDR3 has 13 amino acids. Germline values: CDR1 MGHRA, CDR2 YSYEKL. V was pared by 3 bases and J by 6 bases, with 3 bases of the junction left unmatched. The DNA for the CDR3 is TGCGCCAGCAGCCACGGACAGGAGGATACGCAGTATTTT. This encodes CASSHGQEDTQYF.

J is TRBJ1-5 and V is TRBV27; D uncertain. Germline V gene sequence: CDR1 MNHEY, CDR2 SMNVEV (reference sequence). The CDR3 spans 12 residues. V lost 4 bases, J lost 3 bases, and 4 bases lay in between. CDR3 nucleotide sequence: TGTGCCAGCAGTTCACCCAATCAGCCCCAGCATTTT. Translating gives CASSSPNQPQHF.

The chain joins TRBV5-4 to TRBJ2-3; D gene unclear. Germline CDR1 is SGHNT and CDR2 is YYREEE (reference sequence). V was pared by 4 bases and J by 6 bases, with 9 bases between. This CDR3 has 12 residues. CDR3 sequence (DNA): TGTGCCAGCAGCGCAATCGGGGATACGCAGTATTTT. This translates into CASSAIGDTQYF.

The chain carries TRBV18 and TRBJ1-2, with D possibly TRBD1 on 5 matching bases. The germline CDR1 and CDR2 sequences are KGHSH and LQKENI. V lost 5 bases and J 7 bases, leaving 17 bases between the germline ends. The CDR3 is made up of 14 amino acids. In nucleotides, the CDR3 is TGTGCCAGCTCAACCAAGGGGCTCGCTTTTGGCTACACCTTC. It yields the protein CASSTKGLAFGYTF.

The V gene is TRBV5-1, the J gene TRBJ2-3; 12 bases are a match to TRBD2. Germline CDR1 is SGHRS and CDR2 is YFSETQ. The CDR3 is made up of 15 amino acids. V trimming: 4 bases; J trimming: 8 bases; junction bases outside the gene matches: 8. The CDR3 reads CASSTTSGSIGTQYF. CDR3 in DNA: TGCGCCAGCAGCACGACTAGCGGGAGTATTGGTACGCAGTATTTT. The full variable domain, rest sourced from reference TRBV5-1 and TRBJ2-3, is KAGVTQTPRYLIKTRGQQVTLSCSPISGHRSVSWYQQTPGQGLQFLFEYFSETQRNKGNFPGRFSGRQFSNSRSEMNVSTLELGDSALYLCASSTTSGSIGTQYFGPGTRLTVL.

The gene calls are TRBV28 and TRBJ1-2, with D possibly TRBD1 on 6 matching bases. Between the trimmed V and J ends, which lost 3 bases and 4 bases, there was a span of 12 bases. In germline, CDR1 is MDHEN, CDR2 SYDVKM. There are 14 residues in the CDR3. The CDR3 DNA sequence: TGTGCCAGCAGTTTCCTCGACAGGAGCTATGGCTACACCTTC. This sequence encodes CASSFLDRSYGYTF.